The present T cell receptor (beta chain) was sequenced within a study of OX40 agonist ivuxolimab in advanced cancers. Study details: The drug used for patients, ivuxolimab, was an agonistic anti-OX40 (CD134) antibody. Dose-escalation subjects each had hepatocellular carcinoma, melanoma, renal cell or head and neck cancer. Overall study results and limits: Both CD4+ and CD8+ T cell populations in blood had undergone clonal expansion by week 6 at 0.1 to 3.0 mg/kg.

TCRdb's copy holds only in-frame clones and misses some; the assay was immunoSEQ multiplex PCR. The sample has around 62,000 clones, roughly 88% seen once; the top ten hold 2.4%. Of note for this clone: Its target is not known.

This clonotype was sampled from an adult with an advanced solid tumor such as melanoma, head and neck, liver or kidney cancer. Sample: CD4+ or CD8+ T cells sorted from blood, taken in a trial of the OX40 agonist ivuxolimab.

The CDR3 spells CSARAGAEQYF. As DNA, the CDR3 is TGCAGTGCTAGAGCCGGGGCCGAGCAGTACTTC. The chain joins TRBV20-1 to TRBJ2-7; D possibly uses TRBD1 or TRBD2 (5 bases each). There are 11 residues in the CDR3. Trimming left V 1 base short and J 6 bases short, with 7 bases between. CDR1 is DFQATT, CDR2 SNEGSKA, per germline (reference sequence).